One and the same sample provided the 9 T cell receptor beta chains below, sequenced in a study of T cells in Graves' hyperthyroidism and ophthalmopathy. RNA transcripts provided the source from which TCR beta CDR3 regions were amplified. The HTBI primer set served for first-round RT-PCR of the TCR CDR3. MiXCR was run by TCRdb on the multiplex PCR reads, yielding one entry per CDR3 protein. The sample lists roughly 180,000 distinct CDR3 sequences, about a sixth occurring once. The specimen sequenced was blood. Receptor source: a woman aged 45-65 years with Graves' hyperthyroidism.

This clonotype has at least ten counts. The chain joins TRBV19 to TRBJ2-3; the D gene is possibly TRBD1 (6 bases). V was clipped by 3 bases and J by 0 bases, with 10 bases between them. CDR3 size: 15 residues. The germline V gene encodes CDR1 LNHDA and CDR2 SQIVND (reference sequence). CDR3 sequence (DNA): TGTGCCAGTAGTATGGACAGAGTTAGCACAGATACGCAGTATTTT. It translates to CASSMDRVSTDTQYF.

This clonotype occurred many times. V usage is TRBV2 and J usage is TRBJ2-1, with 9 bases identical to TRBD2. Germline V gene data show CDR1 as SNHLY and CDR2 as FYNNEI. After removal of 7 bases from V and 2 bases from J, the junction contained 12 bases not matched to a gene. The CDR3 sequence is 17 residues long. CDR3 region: CASTRGPLAGPYNEQFF. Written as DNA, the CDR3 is TGTGCCAGCACTAGGGGGCCCCTAGCGGGACCCTACAATGAGCAGTTCTTC.

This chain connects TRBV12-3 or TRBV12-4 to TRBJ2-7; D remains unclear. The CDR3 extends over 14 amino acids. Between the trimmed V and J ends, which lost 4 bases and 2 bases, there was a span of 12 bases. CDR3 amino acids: CASSSPTIPYEQYF. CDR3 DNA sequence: TGTGCCAGCAGTTCCCCGACCATACCCTACGAGCAGTACTTC.

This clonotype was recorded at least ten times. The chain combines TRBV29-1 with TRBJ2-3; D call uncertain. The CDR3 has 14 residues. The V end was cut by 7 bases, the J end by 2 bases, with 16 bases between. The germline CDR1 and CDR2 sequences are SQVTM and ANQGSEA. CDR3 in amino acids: CSARLRSPTDTQYF. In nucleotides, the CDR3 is TGCAGCGCCCGACTTAGGTCCCCCACAGATACGCAGTATTTT.

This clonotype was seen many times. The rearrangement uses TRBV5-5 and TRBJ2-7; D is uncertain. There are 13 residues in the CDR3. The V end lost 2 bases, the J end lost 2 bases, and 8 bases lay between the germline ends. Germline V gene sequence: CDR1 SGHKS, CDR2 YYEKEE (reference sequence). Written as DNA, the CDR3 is TGTGCCAGCAGCTTTAGTCCCACCTACGAGCAGTACTTC. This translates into CASSFSPTYEQYF.

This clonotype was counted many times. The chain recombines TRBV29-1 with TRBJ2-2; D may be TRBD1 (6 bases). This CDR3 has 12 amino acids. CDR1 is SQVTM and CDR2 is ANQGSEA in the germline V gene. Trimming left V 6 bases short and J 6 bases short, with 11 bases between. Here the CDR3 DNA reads TGCAGCGTGGAACAGGGTTCCGGGGAGCTGTTTTTT. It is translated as CSVEQGSGELFF.

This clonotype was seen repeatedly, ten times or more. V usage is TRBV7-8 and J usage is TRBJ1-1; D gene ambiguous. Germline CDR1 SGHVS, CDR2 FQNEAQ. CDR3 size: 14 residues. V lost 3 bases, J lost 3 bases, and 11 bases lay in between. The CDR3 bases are TGTGCCAGCAGCTTCCCCGGACTTTACACTGAAGCTTTCTTT. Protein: CASSFPGLYTEAFF.

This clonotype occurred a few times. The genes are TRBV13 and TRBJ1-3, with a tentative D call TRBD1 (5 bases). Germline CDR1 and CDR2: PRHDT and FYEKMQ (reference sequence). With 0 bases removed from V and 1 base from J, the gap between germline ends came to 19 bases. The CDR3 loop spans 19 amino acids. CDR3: CASSLGGQLYIQSGNTIYF. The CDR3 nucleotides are TGTGCCAGCAGCTTAGGGGGGCAGCTATACATCCAATCTGGAAACACCATATATTTT.

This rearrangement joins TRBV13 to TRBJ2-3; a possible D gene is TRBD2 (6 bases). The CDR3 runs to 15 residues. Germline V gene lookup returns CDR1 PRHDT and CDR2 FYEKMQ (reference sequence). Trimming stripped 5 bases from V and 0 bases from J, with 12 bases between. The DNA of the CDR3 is TGTGCCAGCAGCCCGACGGGGGACAGCACAGATACGCAGTATTTT. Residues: CASSPTGDSTDTQYF.